These T cell receptor beta chains were read from a single sample in a study of T cells in Graves' hyperthyroidism and ophthalmopathy. TCRdb analysed the multiplex PCR reads with MiXCR anew, one entry per CDR3 protein. The sample contains 350,000 or so distinct CDR3 sequences, 15% to 20% of which appear only once. The sequencing input was blood. Receptors were obtained from a woman between 50 and 59 years old with Graves' hyperthyroidism. CDR3s include the opening cysteine and the closing phenylalanine or tryptophan. D genes are given only for firm matches. The size of a clone is reported for some rows only, either as once, few or many, or as a class for expanded clones.

size	V	J	D	length	CDR3	DNA
.	TRBV20-1	TRBJ1-2	TRBD1	15	CSARETGGADYGYTF	TGCAGTGCTAGAGAGACAGGGGGCGCCGACTATGGCTACACCTTC
few	TRBV12-3/TRBV12-4	TRBJ1-5	.	15	CASSPTPGSGQPQHF	TGTGCCAGCAGTCCTACTCCAGGCTCCGGGCAGCCCCAGCATTTT
few	TRBV19	TRBJ1-5	TRBD1	15	CASRLIDRGHQPQHF	TGTGCCAGTAGGCTAATCGACAGGGGTCATCAGCCCCAGCATTTT
.	TRBV6-1	TRBJ2-2	.	13	CALRGLNTGELFF	TGTGCCTTAAGGGGGTTGAACACCGGGGAGCTGTTTTTT
few	TRBV10-3	TRBJ2-1	TRBD2	17	CAISGGLLAGAYNEQFF	TGTGCCATCAGTGGGGGACTGCTAGCGGGAGCCTACAATGAGCAGTTCTTC
many	TRBV11-2	TRBJ2-7	.	11	CASSPGAEQYF	TGTGCCAGCAGCCCCGGGGCCGAGCAGTACTTC
many	TRBV18	TRBJ1-5	TRBD1	17	CASSSTGTGVFREPQHF	TGTGCCAGCTCATCAACCGGGACAGGGGTTTTCCGGGAGCCCCAGCATTTT
many	TRBV10-3	TRBJ1-5	.	13	CAIRSNSNQPQHF	TGTGCCATCAGATCGAATAGCAATCAGCCCCAGCATTTT
.	TRBV7-9	TRBJ2-2	TRBD1	16	CASSPGQGASSWELFF	TGTGCCAGCAGCCCAGGACAGGGGGCTTCTTCCTGGGAGCTGTTTTTT
.	TRBV29-1	TRBJ2-1	.	13	CSARGFSYNEQFF	TGCAGCGCCCGAGGGTTCTCCTACAATGAGCAGTTCTTC
.	TRBV2	TRBJ1-5	.	13	CASRGGFGQPQHF	TGTGCCAGCAGGGGGGGGTTTGGACAGCCCCAGCATTTT
many	TRBV6-1	TRBJ2-5	.	15	CASSTDRNRQETQYF	TGTGCCAGCAGTACCGACAGAAACCGCCAAGAGACCCAGTACTTC
few	TRBV7-9	TRBJ1-4	.	17	CASSQTVPGRLNEKLFF	TGTGCCAGCAGCCAAACGGTACCGGGACGGCTTAATGAAAAACTGTTTTTT
many	TRBV3-1	TRBJ2-4	.	14	CASSQGIGGNIQYF	TGTGCCAGCAGCCAAGGAATCGGGGGAAACATTCAGTACTTC
.	TRBV28	TRBJ1-2	TRBD1	13	CASSAGGDYGYTF	TGTGCCAGCAGTGCAGGGGGCGACTATGGCTACACCTTC
many	TRBV5-5	TRBJ2-3	.	19	CASSLVPVIAGSPPDTQYF	TGTGCCAGCAGCTTGGTTCCCGTGATCGCGGGCTCGCCCCCAGATACGCAGTATTTT
many	TRBV12-3/TRBV12-4	TRBJ1-1	TRBD1	15	CASSSSGTGNTEAFF	TGTGCCAGCAGCTCATCCGGGACAGGGAACACTGAAGCTTTCTTT
few	TRBV12-3/TRBV12-4	TRBJ1-1	TRBD1	17	CASSYTPAYGTVPEAFF	TGTGCCAGCAGCTATACACCAGCCTACGGGACAGTTCCTGAAGCTTTCTTT
.	TRBV5-1	TRBJ2-1	TRBD2	15	CASGVPGLDKNEQFF	TGCGCCAGCGGGGTACCGGGACTAGATAAAAATGAGCAGTTCTTC
.	TRBV20-1	TRBJ2-3	.	14	CSALGSGSTDTQYF	TGCAGTGCTCTGGGTAGCGGTTCCACAGATACGCAGTATTTT
.	TRBV19	TRBJ1-1	.	13	CASSRVIGTEAFF	TGTGCCAGTAGTAGGGTCATCGGCACTGAAGCTTTCTTT
many	TRBV13	TRBJ2-3	TRBD2	15	CASSETSGGRDTQYF	TGTGCCAGCAGCGAGACTAGCGGGGGGCGAGATACGCAGTATTTT
.	TRBV10-3	TRBJ2-2	.	14	CAISERSLTGELFF	TGTGCCATCAGCGAGCGAAGCCTCACCGGGGAGCTGTTTTTT
many	TRBV11-2	TRBJ2-5	.	16	CASSRNPGVARETQYF	TGTGCCAGCAGCCGGAACCCCGGGGTAGCTCGGGAGACCCAGTACTTC
few	TRBV11-2	TRBJ2-6	TRBD1	22	CASSLDQSGRGLSSSGANVLTF	TGTGCCAGCAGCTTAGATCAATCGGGCAGGGGGCTCTCCAGCTCTGGGGCCAACGTCCTGACTTTC
.	TRBV20-1	TRBJ1-2	.	12	CSVSPREDGYTF	TGCAGTGTGTCCCCGAGGGAGGATGGCTACACCTTC
many	TRBV3-1	TRBJ1-2	TRBD1	15	CASSSTGTEVYGYTF	TGTGCCAGCAGTTCCACCGGGACAGAAGTCTATGGCTACACCTTC
many	TRBV18	TRBJ2-3	TRBD1	15	CASSPGQGRTDTQYF	TGTGCCAGCTCACCAGGACAGGGGCGCACAGATACGCAGTATTTT
many	TRBV7-8	TRBJ1-1	.	19	CASSLGPWAAYTMNTEAFF	TGTGCCAGCAGCTTAGGGCCCTGGGCAGCATACACTATGAACACTGAAGCTTTCTTT
few	TRBV6-1	TRBJ2-1	TRBD2	16	CASSETSGSTYNEQFF	TGTGCCAGCAGTGAGACTAGCGGGAGCACCTACAATGAGCAGTTCTTC
few	TRBV6-5	TRBJ1-2	TRBD1	13	CASSYDRGYGYTF	TGTGCCAGCAGTTACGACAGGGGATACGGCTACACCTTC